This T cell receptor (beta chain) was captured in a study of T cell responses to AZD1222 COVID-19 vaccine. Details on this clone: Its antigen is currently unknown.

CDR1 is SGHAT and CDR2 is FQNNGV in the germline V gene. CDR3 length equals 15 residues. Trimming pared 0 bases from V and 3 bases from J, leaving 11 bases between. Generated by immunoSEQ multiplex PCR, the TCRdb table keeps only in-frame clones and is missing some. The sample gives more than 250,000 clones, 93% of which show up once; less than 0.65% is in the top ten. Study results and limitations: It was only after the peak T cell response that any repertoires were sampled. Increased Spike-specific TCR breadth and depth were observed after two AZD1222 doses. Baseline serology detected seropositivity in only six or seven AZD1222 recipients. The donors showed a predominance of white British ancestry and of females, with possible underestimation of clonal diversity.

J is TRBJ1-1 and V is TRBV11-2; tentative D call: TRBD1 (6 bases). The sequence was collected from an adult in good health. The sample in question was peripheral blood, obtained on day 0 of AZD1222 vaccination. The CDR3 coding sequence is TGTGCCAGCAGCTTAGAGGTCAGGGGTGACACTGAAGCTTTCTTT. Translating it yields CASSLEVRGDTEAFF.